The rows below give T cell receptor beta chains drawn from one sample of a study of shared clonotypes between healthy human individuals. Measured with immunoSEQ multiplex PCR; TCRdb has only the in-frame clones, and not every one. The sample lists about 2.3 million clones, just under 95% occurring once. The sequencing input was naive CD4+ T cells from PBMCs. The receptors stem from a man between 18 and 35 years old in good health. Some clones in this sample may be carry-over from other donors' samples. Both conserved end residues are part of each CDR3. Fields, in order: D gene, clone size, V gene, J gene, CDR3 protein, CDR3 DNA. D genes are given only for firm matches. Not every row has a clone size; where given, it reads once, few, many or a size class.

>-|-|TRBV11-2|TRBJ2-3
CASSLDWAGVDTQYF
TGTGCCAGCAGCTTAGATTGGGCGGGCGTGGATACGCAGTATTTT
>-|-|TRBV5-1|TRBJ1-1
CASSSDQPNTEAFF
TGCGCCAGCAGCTCGGACCAACCGAACACTGAAGCTTTCTTT
>-|-|TRBV5-4|TRBJ2-5
CASSFYGSGQETQYF
TGTGCCAGCAGCTTCTACGGGAGCGGGCAAGAGACCCAGTACTTC
>TRBD1|-|TRBV9|TRBJ1-2
CASSLRGQGSYGYTF
TGTGCCAGCAGCCTAAGAGGACAGGGGAGCTATGGCTACACCTTC
>TRBD1|-|TRBV2|TRBJ1-5
CASNGQGVLSVQHF
TGTGCCAGCAATGGACAGGGTGTTTTAAGTGTCCAGCATTTT
>-|-|TRBV7-3|TRBJ2-1
CASSSKEGEQFF
TGTGCCAGCAGCTCGAAGGAGGGTGAGCAGTTCTTC
>-|once|TRBV11-3|TRBJ2-3
CASSSGDTQYF
TGTGCCAGCAGCTCGGGAGATACGCAGTATTTT
>TRBD2|-|TRBV25-1|TRBJ2-2
CASSEPPRTSRFTGELFF
TGTGCCAGCAGTGAACCCCCTAGGACTAGTCGGTTCACCGGGGAGCTGTTTTTT
>TRBD1|-|TRBV9|TRBJ2-5
CASSVGDRVWETQYF
TGTGCCAGCAGCGTAGGCGACAGGGTGTGGGAGACCCAGTACTTC
>-|once|TRBV9|TRBJ1-2
CASSEQSLSNYGYTF
TGTGCCAGCAGCGAACAGAGTCTATCCAACTATGGCTACACCTTC
>-|-|TRBV5-1|TRBJ1-3
CASSLGPLGGLPGNTIYF
TGCGCCAGCAGCTTGGGACCTCTAGGTGGGCTCCCGGGAAACACCATATATTTT
>TRBD1|-|TRBV7-6|TRBJ1-1
CASSYEQGVLNTEAFF
TGTGCCAGCAGCTACGAACAGGGGGTCCTGAACACTGAAGCTTTCTTT
>TRBD2|-|TRBV28|TRBJ2-5
CASSISGVAQETQYF
TGTGCCAGCAGTATAAGCGGGGTCGCCCAAGAGACCCAGTACTTC